The 30 T cell receptor beta chains reported below all come from one sample, sequenced in a study of identical twins. From the 5' RACE reads, TCRdb called clonotypes with MiXCR, one entry per CDR3 protein. This table holds roughly 1.6 million distinct CDR3 sequences, about 32% found once. The sample taken for sequencing was cord blood. Source of these receptors: a newborn girl in good health.

This chain connects TRBV20-1 to TRBJ2-3; a weak D match, TRBD2 (5 bases). The germline V gene encodes CDR1 DFQATT and CDR2 SNEGSKA (reference sequence). V gave up 3 bases and J gave up 7 bases, with 8 bases separating them. The CDR3 sequence is 11 residues long. The CDR3: CSASLGNTQYF. DNA of the CDR3: TGCAGTGCTAGTCTCGGGAATACGCAGTATTTT.

Ten or more counts support this clonotype. The chain has TRBV27 and TRBJ2-7, with D possibly matching TRBD1 (6 bases). The CDR3 runs to 13 residues. Trimming shortened V by 7 bases and J by 2 bases, and 12 bases separated the two germline ends. Germline V lookup: CDR1 MNHEY, CDR2 SMNVEV (reference sequence). The CDR3 coding sequence is TGTGCCAGCAATGAGACAGGAGCCTACGAGCAGTACTTC. As protein: CASNETGAYEQYF.

J is TRBJ2-5 and V is TRBV5-1; TRBD2 aligns across 7 bases. Germline CDR1 reads SGHRS; CDR2 reads YFSETQ. The CDR3 covers 15 residues. With V trimmed by 2 bases and J by 11 bases, 15 bases remained unmatched. The CDR3 here is CASSFASSGYNEQYF. CDR3 DNA sequence: TGCGCCAGCAGCTTTGCATCTAGCGGTTACAATGAGCAGTACTTC.

The chain joins TRBV24-1 to TRBJ1-5, with D unresolved. Trimming took 7 bases from V and 4 from J, leaving 10 bases between them. Germline V CDR1 and CDR2: KGHDR, SFDVKD. The length of the CDR3 is 13 residues. As DNA, the CDR3 is TGTGCCACCAGCCCAGGAGCTAATCAGCCCCAGCATTTT. Translating it yields CATSPGANQPQHF.

The chain uses TRBV28 and TRBJ2-7; 10 positions match TRBD2. Germline assignment: CDR1 MDHEN and CDR2 SYDVKM. V gave up 5 bases and J gave up 7 bases; unmatched junction bases: 11. This CDR3 region has 15 residues. The CDR3, as DNA: TGTGCCAGCAGTGCCATAGCGGGAGGTTACAATGAGCAGTACTTC. Protein product: CASSAIAGGYNEQYF.

V and J are TRBV10-3 and TRBJ2-3; TRBD1 is a possible D gene (5 bases). V was trimmed by 2 bases and J by 0 bases, leaving 9 bases between them. CDR3 size: 15 residues. Germline loops: CDR1 ENHRY, CDR2 SYGVKD. The CDR3 loop reads CAISEATVSTDTQYF. In DNA, the CDR3 is TGTGCCATCAGTGAGGCGACAGTTAGCACAGATACGCAGTATTTT.

This clonotype was observed a handful of times. The chain joins TRBV10-1 to TRBJ2-2; D ambiguous. Per germline, CDR1 WNHNN and CDR2 SYGVQD (reference sequence). V lost 2 bases and J lost 10, with 14 bases in between. This CDR3 is 14 amino acids long. CDR3 DNA sequence: TGCGCCAGCAGTGAGCTTAACAATCTAGAGGAGCTGTTTTTT. It specifies CASSELNNLEELFF.

This sequence joins TRBV12-3 or TRBV12-4 and TRBJ2-3; tentative D call: TRBD1 (5 bases). This CDR3 spans 13 amino acids. V lost 7 bases to trimming and J lost 0 bases, with 8 bases between them. The CDR3 coding sequence is TGTGCCAGCACGGACATTAGCACAGATACGCAGTATTTT. Its translation: CASTDISTDTQYF.

This clonotype has more than one count but fewer than ten. The rearrangement uses TRBV20-1 and TRBJ2-7, with 8 bases lining up with TRBD1. CDR1 DFQATT and CDR2 SNEGSKA come from the germline V gene (reference sequence). With V trimmed by 1 base and J by 6 bases, 2 bases remained unmatched. This CDR3 is built from 12 residues. CDR3 nucleotides: TGCAGTGCTAGAGGACAGGGGACCGAGCAGTACTTC. Translating gives CSARGQGTEQYF.

V and J are TRBV10-1 and TRBJ1-6; D is perhaps TRBD1 (6 bases). The CDR3 extends over 16 amino acids. Germline V CDR1 and CDR2: WNHNN, SYGVQD (reference sequence). Trimming took 3 bases from V and 7 from J, leaving 16 bases between them. The CDR3 loop is CASSDSTDRCNSPLHF. CDR3 in DNA: TGCGCCAGCAGTGATAGTACCGACAGGTGCAATTCACCCCTCCACTTT.

The V call is TRBV28, the J call TRBJ2-7; D is undetermined. Germline loops: CDR1 MDHEN, CDR2 SYDVKM. The V end lost 5 bases, the J end lost 5 bases, and 16 bases lay between the germline ends. The CDR3 has 14 residues. The CDR3 is CASSPPVRSDEQYF. As DNA, the CDR3 is TGTGCCAGCAGTCCGCCGGTCCGGTCTGACGAGCAGTACTTC.

CDR3 region: CASSTYRGGPYNEQFF. The CDR3 DNA sequence: TGCGCCAGCAGCACCTACAGGGGGGGGCCCTACAATGAGCAGTTCTTC. J is TRBJ2-1 and V is TRBV5-1, with D maybe TRBD1 (8 bases). V dropped 4 bases and J dropped 2 bases, with 16 bases sitting between them. CDR1 is SGHRS and CDR2 is YFSETQ in the germline V gene. CDR3 length: 16 residues.

The chain employs TRBV7-8 and TRBJ2-7; D is possibly TRBD1 (6 bases). The germline V and J ends were trimmed by 1 base and 0 bases, with 10 bases remaining between them. The germline gives CDR1 SGHVS, CDR2 FQNEAQ. The CDR3 has 15 amino acids. Written as DNA, the CDR3 is TGTGCCAGCAGCTTAGAGGGGGAAAGCTCCTACGAGCAGTACTTC. Its translation is CASSLEGESSYEQYF.

V usage is TRBV28 and J usage is TRBJ2-4; D is unclear. Germline V lookup: CDR1 MDHEN, CDR2 SYDVKM. The ends were cut back, 7 bases at V and 3 bases at J, with 13 bases in the middle. CDR3 length: 14 residues. The CDR3 reads CASNVEEHKNIQYF. The CDR3, as DNA: TGTGCCAGCAACGTAGAGGAGCACAAAAACATTCAGTACTTC.

The rearrangement joins TRBV9 to TRBJ2-3; TRBD2 matches at 12 bases. This CDR3 has 18 amino acids. Germline CDR1 is SGDLS and CDR2 is YYNGEE. The ends lost 0 bases at V and 2 bases at J; junction bases unmatched: 7. CDR3: CASSVATTSGGYTDTQYF. CDR3 bases: TGTGCCAGCAGCGTAGCTACGACTAGCGGGGGTTACACAGATACGCAGTATTTT.

The genes are TRBV7-9 and TRBJ2-1, with a possible D match to TRBD1 (6 bases). CDR3 length: 13 amino acids. Per germline, CDR1 SEHNR and CDR2 FQNEAQ (reference sequence). V lost 3 bases and J lost 9, with 12 bases in between. CDR3 nucleotides: TGTGCCAGCAGCTTGCAGGGGATCGGTGAGCAGTTCTTC. The encoded protein is CASSLQGIGEQFF.

The rearrangement uses TRBV12-3 or TRBV12-4 and TRBJ2-7, with 7 bases lining up with TRBD1. CDR3 length: 14 residues. The V gene end was trimmed by 6 bases and the J gene end by 7 bases; junction bases not matched to a gene: 12. CDR3 DNA: TGTGCCAGCAGCGCACAGGGGCCAGACAATGAGCAGTACTTC. Residues: CASSAQGPDNEQYF.

This chain connects TRBV21-1 to TRBJ1-1; the table calls TRBD1, which could not be checked here. TRBV21-1 represents a pseudogene. The CDR3 is made up of 17 amino acids. The CDR3 loop is CASRRGMGLDRVPEAFF. Here the CDR3 DNA reads TGTGCCAGCAGGAGGGGGATGGGGTTGGACAGGGTACCTGAAGCTTTCTTT.

In its sample, this clonotype was seen a few times. The chain uses TRBV14 and TRBJ2-7; D might be TRBD2 (7 bases). Per germline, CDR1 SGHDN and CDR2 FVKESK. The CDR3 loop spans 16 amino acids. V lost 0 bases and J lost 3, with 15 bases in between. The CDR3, as DNA: TGTGCCAGCAGCCAAGATCCGGGGGGCAACTACTACGAGCAGTACTTC. Encoded protein: CASSQDPGGNYYEQYF.

The chain couples TRBV5-5 to TRBJ2-1; D is perhaps TRBD1 (5 bases). The V end lost 0 bases, the J end lost 13 bases, and 17 bases lay between the germline ends. Germline V CDR1 and CDR2: SGHKS, YYEKEE (reference sequence). The CDR3 is made up of 14 amino acids. The CDR3 coding sequence is TGTGCCAGCAGCTTGGGCGACAGTAAAGAGACCCAGTTCTTC. This codes for CASSLGDSKETQFF.

This clonotype appeared a few times. This chain connects TRBV20-1 to TRBJ1-2; D perhaps matches TRBD1 (5 bases). Germline V gene lookup returns CDR1 DFQATT and CDR2 SNEGSKA (reference sequence). Trimming shortened V by 5 bases and J by 4 bases, and 14 bases separated the two germline ends. The CDR3 spans 13 residues. The CDR3 here is CSAQDSGGYGYTF. CDR3 in DNA: TGCAGTGCTCAGGACTCGGGGGGCTATGGCTACACCTTC.

This chain uses TRBV27 with TRBJ1-5; 7 bases are a match to TRBD1. Trimming cost V 6 bases and J 2 bases; bases outside gene matches: 7. The germline CDR1 and CDR2 sequences are MNHEY and SMNVEV (reference sequence). CDR3 length: 15 residues. Written as DNA, the CDR3 is TGTGCCAGCAGAGATACAGGGGCCGGCAATCAGCCCCAGCATTTT. The encoded protein is CASRDTGAGNQPQHF.

This clonotype was counted between two and nine times. CDR3 sequence (DNA): TGTGCCAGCAGCCAGCGACTCGGACTAGCGGGACACGAGCAGTACTTC. As protein: CASSQRLGLAGHEQYF. The chain is built from TRBV4-2 and TRBJ2-7; 12 bases agree with TRBD2. Unmatched junction bases numbered 8, after V lost 3 bases and J lost 5 bases. Looked up from germline, CDR1 is LGHNA and CDR2 is YNFKEQ. The CDR3 extends over 16 amino acids.

The chain combines TRBV9 with TRBJ2-1, with 7 positions matching TRBD1. CDR1 is SGDLS, CDR2 YYNGEE, per germline. CDR3 length: 16 amino acids. J was trimmed by 3 bases and V by 2 bases; bases with no gene match: 8. In DNA form, the CDR3 reads TGTGCCAGCAGCGTCCATCTCTCAGGGGGCTACAATGAGCAGTTCTTC. Translating it yields CASSVHLSGGYNEQFF. Filled out from reference TRBV9 and TRBJ2-1, the complete variable domain reads DSGVTQTPKHLITATGQRVTLRCSPRSGDLSVYWYQQSLDQGLQFLIQYYNGEERAKGNILERFSAQQFPDLHSELNLSSLELGDSALYFCASSVHLSGGYNEQFFGPGTRLTVL.

This clonotype was seen at least ten times. This sequence joins TRBV27 and TRBJ2-7, with 8 positions matching TRBD1. Trimming took 3 bases from V and 2 from J; bases not matched to a gene: 6. CDR1 MNHEY and CDR2 SMNVEV come from the germline V gene (reference sequence). The CDR3 is made up of 15 amino acids. The DNA of the CDR3 is TGTGCCAGCAGTTTGAAAGGGACAGGTACCTACGAGCAGTACTTC. Translation: CASSLKGTGTYEQYF.

This clonotype came up a few times. This chain links TRBV28 with TRBJ1-2; D remains unclear. The V end was cut by 7 bases, the J end by 4 bases, with 16 bases between. The CDR3 is 14 amino acids. Germline V gives CDR1 MDHEN, CDR2 SYDVKM. CDR3 coding DNA: TGTGCCAGCATCCAAGGACTCTCTCGCTATGGCTACACCTTC. This sequence encodes CASIQGLSRYGYTF.

This clonotype has only a few counts. The gene calls are TRBV6-6 and TRBJ2-3; 8 bases fit TRBD1. The CDR3 is 15 residues long. CDR1 MNHNY and CDR2 SVGAGI come from the germline V gene (reference sequence). J gave up 5 bases and V 6 bases, and 10 bases lay outside the gene matches. Here the CDR3 DNA reads TGTGCCAGCAGCCCGTGGCAGGGGGCCGAAGATACGCAGTATTTT. It specifies CASSPWQGAEDTQYF.

This clonotype has more than one count but fewer than ten. The genes are TRBV19 and TRBJ2-1; 10 bases map to TRBD1. Germline CDR1 LNHDA, CDR2 SQIVND (reference sequence). This CDR3 has 16 amino acids. V shed 0 bases, J shed 2 bases, and the junction held 1 base outside the gene matches. The CDR3 nucleotides read TGTGCCAGTAGTATAGATGGGACAGGGGCCTACAATGAGCAGTTCTTC. Its translation: CASSIDGTGAYNEQFF.

Only a few counts were recorded for this clonotype. This sequence joins TRBV28 and TRBJ2-3; unclear D gene. Per germline, CDR1 MDHEN and CDR2 SYDVKM. V lost 6 bases and J lost 2, with 15 bases in between. The CDR3 runs 15 residues. CDR3 region: CASSPRTVYTDTQYF. DNA for the CDR3: TGTGCCAGCAGCCCTCGGACGGTGTACACAGATACGCAGTATTTT.

The chain employs TRBV27 and TRBJ2-7, with 12 positions matching TRBD2. Germline V CDR1 and CDR2: MNHEY, SMNVEV (reference sequence). The CDR3 has 13 amino acids. The V and J ends lost 5 bases and 7 bases, in that order; junction bases with no gene match: 3. CDR3 in amino acids: CASSIGLAGEQYF. In DNA, the CDR3 is TGTGCCAGCAGTATCGGACTAGCGGGAGAGCAGTACTTC.